The rows below give T cell receptor beta chains drawn from one sample of a study of OX40 agonist ivuxolimab in advanced cancers. The data were produced by immunoSEQ multiplex PCR, yet TCRdb's version contains in-frame clones alone and is incomplete. This table has tens of thousands of clones, around nine tenths appearing once. The source material was CD4+ or CD8+ T cells sorted from blood, sampled in a trial of the OX40 agonist ivuxolimab. These receptors were collected from an adult with an advanced solid tumor such as melanoma, head and neck, liver or kidney cancer. The CDR3 runs from the conserved cysteine through the conserved F or W. A D gene is named only where the DNA matches it firmly. Some rows mark clone size as missing; the rest say once, few, many or name a class of expanded clone.

clone_size j_call v_call d_call cdr3_aa cdr3_nt
- TRBJ1-2 TRBV28 - CASGGANYGYTF TGTGCCAGCGGGGGAGCTAACTATGGCTACACCTTC
- TRBJ2-2 TRBV7-9 TRBD1 CASSPTGAGELFF TGTGCCAGCAGCCCGACAGGGGCCGGGGAGCTGTTTTTT
few TRBJ1-5 TRBV2 - CASSETGTVQPQHF TGTGCCAGCAGTGAGACCGGGACCGTGCAGCCCCAGCATTTT
few TRBJ2-7 TRBV15 TRBD2 CATSHSGSTVYEQYF TGTGCCACCAGCCATAGCGGGAGTACGGTCTACGAGCAGTACTTC
- TRBJ2-2 TRBV7-3 - CASSSQAALGDTGELFF TGTGCCAGCAGCTCGCAGGCGGCCTTAGGGGACACCGGGGAGCTGTTTTTT
- TRBJ2-3 TRBV15 - CATSQDSGDTQYF TGTGCCACCAGTCAGGATTCGGGAGATACGCAGTATTTT
- TRBJ1-5 TRBV2 TRBD1 CASSWDSHQPQHF TGTGCCAGCAGTTGGGACAGCCATCAGCCCCAGCATTTT
- TRBJ2-3 TRBV27 - CASSEGWETDTQYF TGTGCCAGCAGTGAGGGTTGGGAAACAGATACGCAGTATTTT
- TRBJ2-7 TRBV10-3 TRBD2 CAIGPASGSSRYEQYF TGTGCCATCGGCCCGGCTAGCGGGAGTAGTAGATACGAGCAGTACTTC
- TRBJ2-5 TRBV4-1 - CASSQVITQYF TGCGCCAGCAGCCAAGTCATAACCCAGTACTTC
- TRBJ2-2 TRBV29-1 TRBD2 CSAGTSGRGELFF TGCAGCGCCGGGACTAGCGGGAGAGGGGAGCTGTTTTTT
- TRBJ2-5 TRBV7-9 TRBD1 CASSPLPGQAIPYF TGTGCCAGCAGCCCCCTCCCGGGACAGGCTATCCCGTACTTC
- TRBJ1-3 TRBV2 - CASSEVLSGNTIYF TGTGCCAGCAGTGAAGTTCTCTCTGGAAACACCATATATTTT
- TRBJ1-2 TRBV20-1 - CSARAGYGYTF TGCAGTGCTAGAGCCGGTTATGGCTACACCTTC
- TRBJ1-2 TRBV29-1 - CSAPTFGGNYGYTF TGCAGCGCCCCGACGTTCGGGGGGAACTATGGCTACACCTTC
- TRBJ2-1 TRBV7-2 TRBD2 CASSLASGTYNEQFF TGTGCCAGCAGCTTAGCTAGCGGGACCTACAATGAGCAGTTCTTC